These 25 T cell receptor beta chains originate from one sample sequenced in a study of vaccination and CD4 T cells after COVID-19. The antigens for these receptors are not known. Documented treatment: roughly 10-day PBMC culture with coronavirus spike peptide pools or control peptides (ViraFEST assay). The Oncomine TCR Beta short-read assay was applied to DNA of cultured CD4+ T cells. TCRdb re-called the PCR reads with MiXCR, one entry per CDR3 protein. The sample consists of roughly 10,000 distinct CDR3 sequences, roughly 33% of them appearing once. Specimen: CD4+ T cells from blood, cultured in vitro, collected after SARS-CoV-2 vaccination. These receptors came from a human donor who had recovered from COVID-19.

This chain links TRBV7-9 with TRBJ1-2; TRBD1 matches at 10 bases. Germline V lookup: CDR1 SEHNR, CDR2 FQNEAQ (reference sequence). J was trimmed by 7 bases and V by 4 bases; bases with no gene match: 9. The CDR3 spans 15 residues. The CDR3 loop is CASSSLGQGSSGYTF. In nucleotides, the CDR3 is TGTGCCAGCAGCTCCCTGGGACAGGGGAGCAGTGGCTACACCTTC.

The chain links TRBV29-1 to TRBJ1-5, with D perhaps matching TRBD1 (6 bases). There are 15 residues in the CDR3. Trimming cost V 6 bases and J 0 bases, with 15 bases left between them. Germline loops: CDR1 SQVTM, CDR2 ANQGSEA. The CDR3 is CSVAWDTYSNQPQHF. The CDR3 DNA sequence: TGCAGCGTCGCCTGGGACACCTATAGCAATCAGCCCCAGCATTTT.

This chain uses TRBV6-2 or TRBV6-3 with TRBJ1-6; 8 bases fit TRBD1. The J segment lost 7 bases and the V segment lost 5 bases, leaving 10 bases of the junction unmatched. Germline assignment: CDR1 MNHEY and CDR2 SVGEGT. This CDR3 is 16 amino acids long. The CDR3 region is CASSRLFGTGNSPLHF. The CDR3 nucleotides read TGTGCCAGCAGTAGACTCTTCGGGACAGGAAATTCACCCCTCCACTTT.

The gene calls are TRBV11-2 and TRBJ1-1, with D possibly being TRBD1 (6 bases). The CDR3 has 14 amino acids. Trimming removed 7 bases from V and 1 base from J, with 13 bases in between. Per germline, CDR1 SGHAT and CDR2 FQNNGV. In DNA, the CDR3 is TGTGCCAGCAACCTCAGGGGCGGGAACACTGAAGCTTTCTTT. Protein: CASNLRGGNTEAFF.

This sequence joins TRBV18 and TRBJ1-2, with 10 nucleotides matching TRBD1. The V and J ends lost 2 bases and 5 bases, in that order; junction bases with no gene match: 5. The CDR3 covers 15 residues. Germline CDR1 KGHSH, CDR2 LQKENI. CDR3 region: CASSPGQGGAYGYTF. CDR3 nucleotides: TGTGCCAGCTCACCAGGACAGGGGGGGGCTTATGGCTACACCTTC. The whole variable domain, filled in from reference TRBV18 and TRBJ1-2, reads NAGVMQNPRHLVRRRGQEARLRCSPMKGHSHVYWYRQLPEEGLKFMVYLQKENIIDESGMPKERFSAEFPKEGPSILRIQQVVRGDSAAYFCASSPGQGGAYGYTFGSGTRLTVV.

This clonotype was recorded only once. The J gene is TRBJ1-5, the V gene TRBV5-6; D is possibly TRBD1 (5 bases). The CDR3 runs to 14 residues. Trimming stripped 4 bases from V and 5 bases from J, with 13 bases between. Germline CDR1 and CDR2: SGHDT and YYEEEE. The CDR3 is CASSQGTDHQPQHF. The DNA for the CDR3 is TGTGCCAGCAGCCAAGGGACTGACCATCAGCCCCAGCATTTT. The variable domain in full, with the rest retrieved from reference TRBV5-6 and TRBJ1-5, is DAGVTQSPTHLIKTRGQQVTLRCSPKSGHDTVSWYQQALGQGPQFIFQYYEEEERQRGNFPDRFSGHQFPNYSSELNVNALLLGDSALYLCASSQGTDHQPQHFGDGTRLSIL.

V gene TRBV7-9 combines with J gene TRBJ2-1; the D is unclear. The germline V gene has CDR1 SEHNR and CDR2 FQNEAQ (reference sequence). The CDR3 sequence is 12 residues long. Deletions cut 3 bases from V and 7 bases from J, with 7 bases between. CDR3 loop: CASSFWRNEQFF. Written as DNA, the CDR3 is TGTGCCAGCAGCTTTTGGCGTAATGAGCAGTTCTTC.

This clonotype has just a few counts. The chain recombines TRBV7-3 with TRBJ2-7; possible D gene TRBD1, 5 bases. Germline CDR1 and CDR2: SGHTA and FQGTGA. The V gene lost 5 bases and the J gene lost 6 bases, with 11 bases spanning the gap. The CDR3 sequence is 12 residues long. The chain's CDR3 is CASSDRQREQYF. The CDR3 DNA is TGTGCCAGCAGCGATCGACAGCGCGAGCAGTACTTC.

The chain employs TRBV6-1 and TRBJ2-4, with 8 nucleotides matching TRBD1. The CDR3 sequence is 14 residues long. Germline V gene lookup returns CDR1 MNHNS and CDR2 SASEGT. V dropped 6 bases and J dropped 3; count of bases not matched to a gene: 4. CDR3 sequence reads: CASSTGGSKNIQYF. CDR3 DNA: TGTGCCAGCAGCACAGGGGGTAGCAAAAACATTCAGTACTTC.

This clonotype has a handful of counts. V and J are TRBV6-5 and TRBJ1-2; D is unresolved. The germline V gene encodes CDR1 MNHEY and CDR2 SVGAGI. The length of the CDR3 is 13 residues. Trimming shortened V by 4 bases and J by 2 bases, and 8 bases separated the two germline ends. CDR3 region: CASSWTENYGYTF. CDR3 in DNA: TGTGCCAGCAGTTGGACGGAAAACTATGGCTACACCTTC.

The chain has TRBV6-5 and TRBJ1-1, with D uncertain. V lost 2 bases and J lost 4, with 8 bases in between. This CDR3 contains 13 residues. Per the germline V gene, CDR1 is MNHEY and CDR2 is SVGAGI. The CDR3 nucleotides are TGTGCCAGCAGTTACCGGGGAACCACTGAAGCTTTCTTT. Translation: CASSYRGTTEAFF.

This clonotype qualifies as medium-sized. This chain joins TRBV6-5 and TRBJ2-2, with D possibly being TRBD2 (5 bases). The germline gives CDR1 MNHEY, CDR2 SVGAGI. The V end was cut by 2 bases, the J end by 0 bases, with 10 bases between. This CDR3 is built from 16 residues. The DNA for the CDR3 is TGTGCCAGCAGTTACGGGAGTTTCGCGAACACCGGGGAGCTGTTTTTT. This codes for CASSYGSFANTGELFF.

V usage is TRBV20-1 and J usage is TRBJ2-3; weak D call: TRBD2 (7 bases). Germline assignment: CDR1 DFQATT and CDR2 SNEGSKA (reference sequence). V lost 2 bases and J 2 bases, leaving 14 bases between the germline ends. This CDR3 is built from 15 residues. CDR3 DNA sequence: TGCAGTGCTAGAATTCAGGGGAGGGTCACAGATACGCAGTATTTT. The encoded protein is CSARIQGRVTDTQYF.

This chain joins TRBV7-2 and TRBJ2-4; 9 positions match TRBD2. Germline assignment: CDR1 SGHTA and CDR2 FQGNSA. The CDR3 sequence is 15 residues long. With 10 bases clipped from V and 3 bases from J, the junction kept 10 bases outside the gene matches. Here the CDR3 reads CATAGGGGVKNIQYF. The DNA of the CDR3 is TGTGCCACAGCGGGGGGTGGGGGTGTCAAAAACATTCAGTACTTC.

This clonotype is large (0.1 to 1%) by share. The chain joins TRBV19 to TRBJ2-1; perhaps TRBD2 as D (6 bases). The germline V gene has CDR1 LNHDA and CDR2 SQIVND (reference sequence). The V end lost 4 bases, the J end lost 5 bases, and 21 bases lay between the germline ends. This CDR3 has 17 residues. For the CDR3, the DNA is TGTGCCAGTAGTACCCCTTTGGGGGAGGCCGACGACAATGAGCAGTTCTTC. Its translation is CASSTPLGEADDNEQFF. The full variable domain, in which reference TRBV19 and TRBJ2-1 provide the parts outside the CDR3, is DGGITQSPKYLFRKEGQNVTLSCEQNLNHDAMYWYRQDPGQGLRLIYYSQIVNDFQKGDIAEGYSVSREKKESFPLTVTSAQKNPTAFYLCASSTPLGEADDNEQFFGPGTRLTVL.

The chain combines TRBV27 with TRBJ1-5; D is perhaps TRBD1 (5 bases). V was pared by 3 bases and J by 4 bases, with 10 bases between. CDR3 length equals 14 residues. Germline V gene lookup returns CDR1 MNHEY and CDR2 SMNVEV (reference sequence). CDR3 protein: CASSFQGENQPQHF. Written as DNA, the CDR3 is TGTGCCAGCAGTTTTCAGGGAGAAAATCAGCCCCAGCATTTT.

This clonotype has a handful of counts. The chain carries TRBV6-4 and TRBJ2-1; 14 nucleotides match TRBD2. Germline CDR1 is MRHNA and CDR2 is SNTAGT. V dropped 2 bases and J dropped 6; count of bases not matched to a gene: 0. This CDR3 is 15 amino acids long. The CDR3 sequence is CASSDGLAGGNEQFF. CDR3 in DNA: TGTGCCAGCAGTGACGGACTAGCGGGAGGCAATGAGCAGTTCTTC.

This clonotype was seen only a few times. This chain uses TRBV24-1 with TRBJ2-3; perhaps TRBD2 as D (6 bases). Trimming took 4 bases from V and 2 from J, leaving 9 bases between them. There are 14 residues in the CDR3. Germline loops: CDR1 KGHDR, CDR2 SFDVKD. The CDR3 nucleotides read TGTGCCACCAGTGAACCGGGACTCACAGATACGCAGTATTTT. Translation gives CATSEPGLTDTQYF.

CDR3: CSAFENTEAFF. As DNA, the CDR3 is TGCAGTGCTTTTGAGAACACTGAAGCTTTCTTT. J is TRBJ1-1 and V is TRBV20-1; D gene ambiguous. V was shortened by 5 bases and J by 1 base, with 5 bases between the two germline ends. Germline values: CDR1 DFQATT, CDR2 SNEGSKA (reference sequence). The CDR3 is 11 residues long.

V gene TRBV11-2 combines with J gene TRBJ2-2; 9 bases line up with TRBD2. This CDR3 spans 20 amino acids. The V and J ends lost 5 bases and 3 bases, in that order; junction bases with no gene match: 19. The germline gives CDR1 SGHAT, CDR2 FQNNGV. CDR3 protein: CASSPTPDWREGVDTGELFF. CDR3 nucleotide sequence: TGTGCCAGCAGCCCTACCCCCGACTGGCGGGAGGGCGTCGACACCGGGGAGCTGTTTTTT.

This chain uses TRBV10-2 with TRBJ2-1; 7 bases map to TRBD2. In germline, CDR1 is WSHSY, CDR2 SAAADI. The ends lost 3 bases at V and 5 bases at J; junction bases unmatched: 7. The CDR3 spans 15 residues. For the CDR3, the DNA is TGCGCCAGCAGTGACCCCAGCGGGGCTAACAATGAGCAGTTCTTC. As protein: CASSDPSGANNEQFF.

The rearrangement uses TRBV30 and TRBJ2-1, with D possibly TRBD2 on 6 matching bases. This CDR3 is built from 13 residues. CDR1 is GTSNPN and CDR2 is SVGIG in the germline V gene (reference sequence). The CDR3 spells CAGGESSYNEQFF. As DNA, the CDR3 is TGTGCAGGCGGGGAAAGCTCCTACAATGAGCAGTTCTTC.

Points on this clonotype: A much larger clone sits a single nucleotide away, making a read error possible. The CDR3 nucleotides read TGTGCCAGGAGCCCAGGGGGAGGGATTTTGGATGAGCAGTTCTTC. It translates to CARSPGGGILDEQFF. V is TRBV6-2 or TRBV6-3 and J is TRBJ2-1, with D perhaps TRBD1 or TRBD2 (7 bases each). Trimming shortened V by 9 bases and J by 8 bases, and 23 bases separated the two germline ends. The germline V gene encodes CDR1 MNHEY and CDR2 SVGEGT. The CDR3 spans 15 residues.

This clonotype was detected only a few times. The genes are TRBV28 and TRBJ1-1; no definite D call. V shed 1 base and J shed 2 bases, with 11 bases lying between them. Germline CDR1 and CDR2: MDHEN and SYDVKM. The CDR3 loop spans 15 amino acids. CDR3 sequence: CASSLFPPLNTEAFF. The CDR3 DNA reads TGTGCCAGCAGTTTATTCCCTCCACTTAACACTGAAGCTTTCTTT.

V is TRBV5-1 and J is TRBJ1-1; possible D gene TRBD1, 6 bases. CDR1 is SGHRS, CDR2 YFSETQ, per germline. Trimming stripped 0 bases from V and 6 bases from J, with 15 bases between. The CDR3 loop spans 15 amino acids. CDR3 in amino acids: CASSLVRGHRAEAFF. The CDR3 nucleotides are TGCGCCAGCAGCTTGGTTCGGGGACACAGGGCTGAAGCTTTCTTT.